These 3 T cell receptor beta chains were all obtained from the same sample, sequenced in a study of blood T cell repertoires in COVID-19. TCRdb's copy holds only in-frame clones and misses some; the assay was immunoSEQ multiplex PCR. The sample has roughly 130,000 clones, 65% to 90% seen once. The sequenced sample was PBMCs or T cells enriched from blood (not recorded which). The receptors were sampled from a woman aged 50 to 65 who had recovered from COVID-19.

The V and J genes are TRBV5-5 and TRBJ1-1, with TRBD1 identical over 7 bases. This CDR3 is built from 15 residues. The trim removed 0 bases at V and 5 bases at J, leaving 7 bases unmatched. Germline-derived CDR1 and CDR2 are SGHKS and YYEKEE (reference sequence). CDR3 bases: TGTGCCAGCAGCTTGGAGGGGGCATTGGGGACTGAAGCTTTCTTT. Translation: CASSLEGALGTEAFF.

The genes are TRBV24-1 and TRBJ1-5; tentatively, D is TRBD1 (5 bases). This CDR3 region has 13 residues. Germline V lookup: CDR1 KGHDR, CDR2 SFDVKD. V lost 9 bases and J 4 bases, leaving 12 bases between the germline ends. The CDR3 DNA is TGTGCCACCCAGCAGGGTTTAAATCAGCCCCAGCATTTT. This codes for CATQQGLNQPQHF.

CDR3 residues: CASSLTSGGRSEQYF. The CDR3 bases are TGTGCCAGCAGTTTGACTAGCGGGGGGCGTAGCGAGCAGTACTTC. The genes are TRBV6-5 and TRBJ2-7; 13 nucleotides align to TRBD2. The germline CDR1 and CDR2 sequences are MNHEY and SVGAGI. The CDR3 is 15 amino acids. V shed 4 bases and J 6 bases; nucleotides not matched to a gene: 6.